This TCR beta chain appears in the sequencing data of a study of T cell responses to AZD1222 COVID-19 vaccine. Study results and caveats: Repertoire samples came only from after the peak T cell response. Spike was spanned by vaccine-associated CD4 TCRs, with dominance at 160-218 and 743-854.

With respect to this clone: Its target is unknown.

TCRdb's copy holds only in-frame clones and misses some; the assay was immunoSEQ multiplex PCR. The sample lists 140,000 to 150,000 clones; 75% to 90% were seen once. Trimming took off 7 bases at V and 4 bases at J, with 9 bases between the two ends. The CDR3 length is 12 residues. From germline, CDR1 is MDHEN and CDR2 SYDVKM. V gene TRBV28 combines with J gene TRBJ2-3, with unresolved D. This clonotype originated in an adult in good health. The sequences come from peripheral blood, collected on day 0 of AZD1222 vaccination. CDR3 sequence (DNA): TGTGCCAGCATGGGTGGGCCAGATACGCAGTATTTT. This sequence encodes CASMGGPDTQYF.